This T cell receptor beta chain was recovered during a study of blood T cells in healthy people across ages. This clonotype was detected ten times or more. Alongside a J-beta primer mix, a sample-barcoded 5' primer served in a second PCR lasting about 7 to 11 cycles. Using its own MiXCR run on the 5' RACE reads, TCRdb lists one record per CDR3 protein. Of hundreds of thousands of distinct CDR3 sequences listed, approximately 29% are singletons. The CDR3 extends over 15 amino acids. Germline V CDR1 and CDR2: SGHRS, YFSETQ. Trimming removed 4 bases from V and 7 bases from J; junction bases left unmatched: 8.

The receptor was isolated from an elderly woman in good health. Sequenced: blood. The V call is TRBV5-1, the J call TRBJ1-6; 7 bases are a match to TRBD1. CDR3 amino acids: CASSENTGDNSPLHF. CDR3 in DNA: TGCGCCAGCAGCGAAAATACAGGGGACAATTCACCCCTCCACTTT.